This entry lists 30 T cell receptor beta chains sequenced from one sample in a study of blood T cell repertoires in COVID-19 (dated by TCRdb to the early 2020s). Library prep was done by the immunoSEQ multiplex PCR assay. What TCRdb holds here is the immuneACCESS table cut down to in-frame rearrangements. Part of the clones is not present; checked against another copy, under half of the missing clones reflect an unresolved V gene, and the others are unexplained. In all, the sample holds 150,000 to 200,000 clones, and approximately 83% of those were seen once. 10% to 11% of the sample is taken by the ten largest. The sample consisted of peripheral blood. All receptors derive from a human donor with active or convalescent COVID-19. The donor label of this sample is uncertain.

The CDR3 here is CASSPGGNTEAFF. The CDR3 DNA reads TGTGCCAGCAGCCCGGGGGGGAACACTGAAGCTTTCTTT. The chain links TRBV7-9 to TRBJ1-1; D may be TRBD1 (5 bases). From germline, CDR1 is SEHNR and CDR2 FQNEAQ (reference sequence). V was cut by 5 bases and J by 1 base, with 8 bases left in between. This CDR3 has 13 residues.

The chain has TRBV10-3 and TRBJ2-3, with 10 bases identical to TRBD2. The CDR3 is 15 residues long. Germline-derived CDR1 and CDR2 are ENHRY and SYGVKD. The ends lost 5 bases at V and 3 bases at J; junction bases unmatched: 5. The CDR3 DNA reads TGTGCCATCAGTCCTAGCGGGGGAGGAACAGATACGCAGTATTTT. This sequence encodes CAISPSGGGTDTQYF.

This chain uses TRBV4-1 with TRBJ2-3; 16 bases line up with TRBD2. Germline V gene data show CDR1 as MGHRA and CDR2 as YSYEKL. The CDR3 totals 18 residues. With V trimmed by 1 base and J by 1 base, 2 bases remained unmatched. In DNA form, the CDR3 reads TGCGCCAGCAGCCAAGTGGGACTAGCGGGAGGGGGCACAGATACGCAGTATTTT. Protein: CASSQVGLAGGGTDTQYF.

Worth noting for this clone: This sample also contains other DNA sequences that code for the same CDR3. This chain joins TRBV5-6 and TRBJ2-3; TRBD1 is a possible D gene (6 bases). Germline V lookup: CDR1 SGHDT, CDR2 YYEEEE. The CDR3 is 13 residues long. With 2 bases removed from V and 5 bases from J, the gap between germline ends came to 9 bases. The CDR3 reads CASSLKGVDTQYF. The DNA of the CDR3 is TGTGCCAGCAGCTTAAAGGGGGTAGATACGCAGTATTTT.

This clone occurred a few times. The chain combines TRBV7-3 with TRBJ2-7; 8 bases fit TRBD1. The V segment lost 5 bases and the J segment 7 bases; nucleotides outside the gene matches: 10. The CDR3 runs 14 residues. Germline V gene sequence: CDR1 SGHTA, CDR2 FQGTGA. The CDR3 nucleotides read TGTGCCAGCAGCGAGGGACAGGCGCCGGGAGAGCAGTACTTC. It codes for CASSEGQAPGEQYF.

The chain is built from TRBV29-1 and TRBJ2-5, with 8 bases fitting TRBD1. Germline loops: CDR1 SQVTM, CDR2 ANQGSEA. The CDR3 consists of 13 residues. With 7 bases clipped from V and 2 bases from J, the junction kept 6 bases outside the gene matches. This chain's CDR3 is CSATTGAQETQYF. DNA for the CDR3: TGCAGCGCAACGACAGGGGCTCAAGAGACCCAGTACTTC.

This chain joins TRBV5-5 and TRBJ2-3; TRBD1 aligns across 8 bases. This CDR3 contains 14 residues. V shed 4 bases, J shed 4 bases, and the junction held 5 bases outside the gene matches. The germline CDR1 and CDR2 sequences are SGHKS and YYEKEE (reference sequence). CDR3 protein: CASSMGQVSDTQYF. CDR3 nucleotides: TGTGCCAGCAGCATGGGACAGGTCTCAGATACGCAGTATTTT.

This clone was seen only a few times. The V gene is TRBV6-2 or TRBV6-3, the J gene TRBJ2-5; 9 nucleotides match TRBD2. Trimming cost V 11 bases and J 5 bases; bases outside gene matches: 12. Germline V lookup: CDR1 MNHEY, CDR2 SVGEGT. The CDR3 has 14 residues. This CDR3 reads CASSRGGAVETQYF. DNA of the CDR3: TGTGCCTCCAGCCGCGGGGGGGCCGTGGAGACCCAGTACTTC.

The CDR3 sequence is CACTSGGAGTDTQYF. CDR3 coding DNA: TGTGCCTGCACGTCAGGGGGCGCGGGAACAGATACGCAGTATTTT. The chain joins TRBV28 to TRBJ2-3; 8 positions match TRBD1. V lost 11 bases to trimming and J lost 3 bases; unmatched junction nucleotides: 13. Germline CDR1 and CDR2: MDHEN and SYDVKM. The CDR3 sequence is 15 residues long.

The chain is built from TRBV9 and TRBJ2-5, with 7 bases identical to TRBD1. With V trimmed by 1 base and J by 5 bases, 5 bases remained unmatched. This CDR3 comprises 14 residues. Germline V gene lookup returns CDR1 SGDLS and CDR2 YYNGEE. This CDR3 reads CASSVKGAGETQYF. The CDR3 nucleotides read TGTGCCAGCAGCGTAAAGGGGGCCGGTGAGACCCAGTACTTC.

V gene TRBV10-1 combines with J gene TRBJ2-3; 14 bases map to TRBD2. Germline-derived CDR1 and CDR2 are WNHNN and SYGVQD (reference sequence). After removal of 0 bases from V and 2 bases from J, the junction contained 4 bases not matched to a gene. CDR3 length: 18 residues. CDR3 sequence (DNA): TGCGCCAGCAGTGAGTCGGGACTAGCGGGAGATCTCACAGATACGCAGTATTTT. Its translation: CASSESGLAGDLTDTQYF.

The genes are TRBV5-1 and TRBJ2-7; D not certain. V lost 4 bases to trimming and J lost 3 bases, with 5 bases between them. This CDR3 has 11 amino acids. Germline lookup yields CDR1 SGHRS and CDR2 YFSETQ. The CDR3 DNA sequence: TGCGCCAGCAGCGCGGACTACGAGCAGTACTTC. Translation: CASSADYEQYF.

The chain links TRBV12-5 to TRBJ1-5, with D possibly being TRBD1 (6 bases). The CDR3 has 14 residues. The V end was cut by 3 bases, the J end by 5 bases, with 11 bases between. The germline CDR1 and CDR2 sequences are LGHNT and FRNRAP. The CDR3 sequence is CASGLPGVHQPQHF. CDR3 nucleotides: TGTGCTAGTGGTTTACCAGGGGTACATCAGCCCCAGCATTTT.

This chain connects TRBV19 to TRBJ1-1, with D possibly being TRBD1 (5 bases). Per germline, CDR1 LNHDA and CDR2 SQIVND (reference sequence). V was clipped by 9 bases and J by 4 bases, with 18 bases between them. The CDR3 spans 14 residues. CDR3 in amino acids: CASRGSGVVTEAFF. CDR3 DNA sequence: TGTGCCAGCAGAGGCTCGGGGGTAGTCACTGAAGCTTTCTTT.

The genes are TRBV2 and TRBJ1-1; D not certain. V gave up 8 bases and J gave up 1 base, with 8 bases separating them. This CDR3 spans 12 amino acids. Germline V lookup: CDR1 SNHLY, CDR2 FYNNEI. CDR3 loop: CASGSGNTEAFF. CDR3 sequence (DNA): TGTGCCAGCGGGAGCGGGAACACTGAAGCTTTCTTT.

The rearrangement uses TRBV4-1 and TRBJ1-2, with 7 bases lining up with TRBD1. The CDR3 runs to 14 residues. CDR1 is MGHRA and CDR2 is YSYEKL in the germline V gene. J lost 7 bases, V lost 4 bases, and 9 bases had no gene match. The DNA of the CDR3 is TGCGCCAGCAGCCCCCTAGGAGGGGGCGGTGGCTACACCTTC. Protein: CASSPLGGGGGYTF.

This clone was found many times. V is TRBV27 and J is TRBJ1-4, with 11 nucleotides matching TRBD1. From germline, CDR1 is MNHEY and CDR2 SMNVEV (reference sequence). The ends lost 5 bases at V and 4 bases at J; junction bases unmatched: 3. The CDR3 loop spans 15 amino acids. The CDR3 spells CASSTGTGGNEKLFF. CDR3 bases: TGTGCCAGCAGTACCGGGACAGGGGGTAATGAAAAACTGTTTTTT.

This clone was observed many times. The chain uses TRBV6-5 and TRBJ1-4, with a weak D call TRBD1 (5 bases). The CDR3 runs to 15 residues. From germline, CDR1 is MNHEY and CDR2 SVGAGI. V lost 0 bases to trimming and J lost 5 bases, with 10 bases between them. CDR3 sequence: CASSYSGDYNEKLFF. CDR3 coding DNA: TGTGCCAGCAGTTACTCCGGGGACTACAATGAAAAACTGTTTTTT.

The CDR3 nucleotides are TGTGCCAGCAGCCCGACTCCACTCGGCTCCTACGAGCAGTACTTC. As protein: CASSPTPLGSYEQYF. The V call is TRBV7-2, the J call TRBJ2-7, with D hard to call. The V gene lost 5 bases and the J gene lost 0 bases, with 14 bases spanning the gap. Germline loops: CDR1 SGHTA, CDR2 FQGNSA. This CDR3 region has 15 residues.

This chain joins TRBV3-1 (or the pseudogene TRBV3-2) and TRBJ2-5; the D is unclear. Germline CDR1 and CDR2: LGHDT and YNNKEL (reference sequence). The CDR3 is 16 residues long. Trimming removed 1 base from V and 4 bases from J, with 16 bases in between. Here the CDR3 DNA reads TGTGCCAGCAGCCAAGGGTCGGGTTTACCCGCAGAGACCCAGTACTTC. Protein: CASSQGSGLPAETQYF.

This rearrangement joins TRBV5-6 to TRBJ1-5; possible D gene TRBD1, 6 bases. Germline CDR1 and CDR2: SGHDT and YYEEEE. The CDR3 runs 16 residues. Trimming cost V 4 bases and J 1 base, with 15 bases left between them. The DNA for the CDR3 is TGTGCCAGCAGCCTTTTCCGGACAGCGAGCAATCAGCCCCAGCATTTT. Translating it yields CASSLFRTASNQPQHF.

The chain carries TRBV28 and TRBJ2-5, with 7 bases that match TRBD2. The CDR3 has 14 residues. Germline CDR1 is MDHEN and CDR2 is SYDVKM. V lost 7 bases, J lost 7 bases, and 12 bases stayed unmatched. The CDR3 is CASNRGVPRGTQYF. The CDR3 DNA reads TGTGCCAGCAACCGGGGGGTACCCAGAGGGACCCAGTACTTC.

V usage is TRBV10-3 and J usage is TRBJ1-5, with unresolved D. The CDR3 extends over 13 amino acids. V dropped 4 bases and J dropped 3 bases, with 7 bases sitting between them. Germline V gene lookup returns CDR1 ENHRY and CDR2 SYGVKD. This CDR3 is CAISGGPNQPQHF. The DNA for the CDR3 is TGTGCCATCAGTGGCGGGCCCAATCAGCCCCAGCATTTT.

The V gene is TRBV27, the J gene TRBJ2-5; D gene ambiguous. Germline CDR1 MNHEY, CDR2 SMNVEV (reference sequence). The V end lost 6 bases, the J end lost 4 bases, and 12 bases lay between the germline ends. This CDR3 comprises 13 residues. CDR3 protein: CASSWAMGETQYF. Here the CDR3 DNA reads TGTGCCAGCAGCTGGGCCATGGGAGAGACCCAGTACTTC.

CDR3 sequence: CATSRASTSGYQETQYF. The CDR3 bases are TGTGCCACCAGCAGAGCGTCAACTAGCGGGTACCAAGAGACCCAGTACTTC. The V and J genes are TRBV15 and TRBJ2-5; 9 bases line up with TRBD2. This CDR3 has 17 residues. CDR1 is LNHNV, CDR2 YYDKDF, per germline (reference sequence). J gave up 0 bases and V 1 base, and 6 bases lay outside the gene matches.

Written as DNA, the CDR3 is TGTGCCAGCAGCGTAACACCCGGGGAGCTGTTTTTT. The encoded protein is CASSVTPGELFF. J is TRBJ2-2 and V is TRBV9; unclear D gene. The V end lost 1 base, the J end lost 6 bases, and 4 bases lay between the germline ends. The CDR3 loop spans 12 amino acids. The germline CDR1 and CDR2 sequences are SGDLS and YYNGEE.

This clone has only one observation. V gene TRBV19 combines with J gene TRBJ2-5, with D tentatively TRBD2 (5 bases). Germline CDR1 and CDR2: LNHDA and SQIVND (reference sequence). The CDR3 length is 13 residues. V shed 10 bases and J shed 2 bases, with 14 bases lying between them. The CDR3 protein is CATRGPAQETQYF. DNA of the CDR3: TGTGCCACCCGCGGGCCAGCACAAGAGACCCAGTACTTC.

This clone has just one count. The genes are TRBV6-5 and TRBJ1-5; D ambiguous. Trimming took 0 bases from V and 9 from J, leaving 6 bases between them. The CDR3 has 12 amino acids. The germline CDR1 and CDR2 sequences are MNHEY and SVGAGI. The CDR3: CASSYSGGPQHF. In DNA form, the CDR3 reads TGTGCCAGCAGTTACTCGGGAGGGCCCCAGCATTTT.

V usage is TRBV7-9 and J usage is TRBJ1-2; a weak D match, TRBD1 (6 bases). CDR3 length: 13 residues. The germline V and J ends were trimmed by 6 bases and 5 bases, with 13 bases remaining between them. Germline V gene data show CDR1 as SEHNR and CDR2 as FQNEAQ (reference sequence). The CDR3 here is CASSLTGSYGYTF. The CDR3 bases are TGTGCCAGCAGTCTCACAGGGTCGTATGGCTACACCTTC.

This chain's CDR3 is CASGLAGNQNIQYF. CDR3 DNA: TGTGCCAGCGGGCTAGCGGGAAATCAGAACATTCAGTACTTC. The V call is TRBV2, the J call TRBJ2-4; 9 positions agree with TRBD2. Germline V gene lookup returns CDR1 SNHLY and CDR2 FYNNEI. V lost 8 bases, J lost 7 bases, and 9 bases stayed unmatched. This CDR3 is 14 amino acids long.